Shown below are 19 T cell receptor beta chains from a single sample sequenced in a study of T cell responses to AZD1222 COVID-19 vaccine. Clones were read by immunoSEQ multiplex PCR, and TCRdb kept only the in-frame ones, dropping some. In the table there are about 110,000 clones, over 85% of which are singletons. The starting material was peripheral blood, obtained on day 0 of AZD1222 vaccination. The receptors derive from an adult in good health.

The rearrangement joins TRBV4-1 to TRBJ1-1; perhaps TRBD1 as D (5 bases). V dropped 1 base and J dropped 4 bases, with 7 bases sitting between them. Germline-derived CDR1 and CDR2 are MGHRA and YSYEKL. CDR3 length equals 13 residues. CDR3 sequence (DNA): TGCGCCAGCAGCCAAGGTCAGGGCACTGAAGCTTTCTTT. Translating gives CASSQGQGTEAFF.

Only a few counts were recorded for this clone. In DNA form, the CDR3 reads TGTGCCAGCAGTGACTCCAGCGGGGGCCTCTCTGGGGCCAACGTCCTGACTTTC. As protein: CASSDSSGGLSGANVLTF. This chain links TRBV6-4 with TRBJ2-6, with 8 bases aligning to TRBD2. Germline CDR1 reads MRHNA; CDR2 reads SNTAGT. The CDR3 totals 18 residues. Unmatched junction bases numbered 4, after V lost 0 bases and J lost 0 bases.

This chain joins TRBV5-1 and TRBJ1-1; 8 bases map to TRBD1. In germline, CDR1 is SGHRS, CDR2 YFSETQ. Germline trimming cut 3 bases from V and 7 bases from J; bases unmatched to any gene: 17. This CDR3 spans 17 amino acids. CDR3 region: CASSYTPLGQGRDEAFF. DNA for the CDR3: TGCGCCAGCAGCTACACGCCACTCGGACAGGGCCGCGATGAAGCTTTCTTT.

This clone was seen a single time. V usage is TRBV28 and J usage is TRBJ1-2; D call uncertain. The length of the CDR3 is 15 residues. Trimming removed 5 bases at V and 2 bases at J, with 15 bases between. Germline values: CDR1 MDHEN, CDR2 SYDVKM. This CDR3 is CASSIPSTGNYGYTF. The CDR3 DNA follows: TGTGCCAGCAGTATCCCATCGACGGGGAACTATGGCTACACCTTC.

This chain links TRBV28 with TRBJ1-1; D is possibly TRBD1 (6 bases). Trimming left V 2 bases short and J 3 bases short, with 10 bases between. Germline CDR1 reads MDHEN; CDR2 reads SYDVKM. The CDR3 is 14 amino acids. CDR3 DNA sequence: TGTGCCAGCAGTTTAATCGCAGGGGACACTGAAGCTTTCTTT. Protein product: CASSLIAGDTEAFF.

The V and J genes are TRBV21-1 and TRBJ1-6; the table's D call TRBD1 went unverified against the DNA. TRBV21-1 is a pseudogene. This CDR3 has 18 amino acids. The CDR3 nucleotides are TGTGCCAGCACCGGTCCGGACAGGGGGAAATCCTATAATTCACCCCTCCACTTT. Translation: CASTGPDRGKSYNSPLHF.

A word on this clone: This specimen includes other DNA sequences encoding the same CDR3. The genes are TRBV6-2 or TRBV6-3 and TRBJ1-1; D is unresolved. In germline, CDR1 is MNHEY, CDR2 SVGEGT. The CDR3 spans 13 residues. V was clipped by 6 bases and J by 1 base, with 9 bases between them. The CDR3 loop is CASSPRGNTEAFF. The CDR3 bases are TGTGCCAGCAGCCCTCGGGGGAACACTGAAGCTTTCTTT.

This chain links TRBV2 with TRBJ1-5; D might be TRBD1 (6 bases). Germline values: CDR1 SNHLY, CDR2 FYNNEI. This CDR3 comprises 15 residues. V was clipped by 2 bases and J by 2 bases, with 10 bases between them. The CDR3 sequence is CASSELPGGNQPQHF. The CDR3 bases are TGTGCCAGCAGTGAATTACCAGGGGGCAATCAGCCCCAGCATTTT.

This chain links TRBV11-3 with TRBJ1-3; D not certain. The CDR3 is 17 amino acids. CDR1 and CDR2 (germline): SGHNT, YENEEA. The V end lost 3 bases, the J end lost 4 bases, and 19 bases lay between the germline ends. CDR3 sequence reads: CASSFTSGPTPGNTIYF. The DNA for the CDR3 is TGTGCCAGCAGCTTCACATCAGGACCAACACCGGGAAACACCATATATTTT.

V gene TRBV18 combines with J gene TRBJ2-1; 8 bases line up with TRBD1. V was clipped by 3 bases and J by 7 bases; unmatched bases: 5. The CDR3 has 14 residues. CDR1 and CDR2 (germline): KGHSH, LQKENI. The CDR3 region has the DNA TGTGCCAGCTCACCGAGTCAGGGGGCAAATGAGCAGTTCTTC. Amino acid sequence: CASSPSQGANEQFF.

The chain employs TRBV3-1 (or the pseudogene TRBV3-2) and TRBJ2-1; 10 nucleotides line up with TRBD1. This CDR3 is built from 16 residues. CDR1 and CDR2 (germline): LGHDT, YNNKEL (reference sequence). The J segment lost 0 bases and the V segment lost 6 bases, leaving 5 bases of the junction unmatched. Here the CDR3 reads CASSPGTGDSYNEQFF. CDR3 in DNA: TGTGCCAGCAGTCCCGGGACAGGGGACTCCTACAATGAGCAGTTCTTC.

V usage is TRBV21-1 and J usage is TRBJ2-1. TRBV21-1 constitutes a pseudogene. The CDR3 is made up of 18 amino acids. CDR3 nucleotides: TGTGCCAGCAGCAAAGCGCTTTTCCGTTGGACCCAATACAATGAGCAGTTCTTC. Translated: CASSKALFRWTQYNEQFF.

V is TRBV10-3 and J is TRBJ1-3; a weak D match, TRBD1 (5 bases). The CDR3 has 14 residues. V gave up 5 bases and J gave up 0 bases, with 8 bases separating them. Per the germline V gene, CDR1 is ENHRY and CDR2 is SYGVKD. The CDR3 DNA reads TGTGCCATCAGTTTGACAGACTCTGGAAACACCATATATTTT. This encodes CAISLTDSGNTIYF.

The rearrangement links TRBV29-1 to TRBJ2-5; D may be TRBD2 (6 bases). V lost 1 base, J lost 5 bases, and 17 bases lay in between. This CDR3 contains 15 residues. In germline, CDR1 is SQVTM, CDR2 ANQGSEA. The CDR3 DNA is TGCAGCGTTGAAGGGAGTCCTCCACGGGGGGAGACCCAGTACTTC. This encodes CSVEGSPPRGETQYF.

The chain joins TRBV3-1 (or the pseudogene TRBV3-2) to TRBJ2-7; D ambiguous. The CDR3 covers 15 residues. Trimming removed 1 base from V and 6 bases from J, with 16 bases in between. CDR1 and CDR2 from the germline V gene are LGHDT and YNNKEL (reference sequence). The CDR3 reads CASSQAFSKIGEQYF. CDR3 in DNA: TGTGCCAGCAGCCAAGCTTTTAGTAAGATCGGCGAGCAGTACTTC.

The chain recombines TRBV19 with TRBJ2-3; TRBD2 matches at 14 bases. Germline V gene data show CDR1 as LNHDA and CDR2 as SQIVND (reference sequence). The junction had 6 bases not matched to a gene; V was cut back by 4 bases and J by 6 bases. The CDR3 loop spans 16 amino acids. The CDR3 DNA reads as TGTGCCAGTAGTAAGGGACTAGCGGGAGCACTGGATACGCAGTATTTT. It translates to CASSKGLAGALDTQYF.

The rearrangement links TRBV27 to TRBJ1-3, with a possible D match to TRBD1 (5 bases). Trimming took 4 bases from V and 0 from J, leaving 16 bases between them. CDR1 is MNHEY, CDR2 SMNVEV, per germline (reference sequence). CDR3 length equals 17 residues. As DNA, the CDR3 is TGTGCCAGCAGTTACAGACCGGGACGAATCTCTGGAAACACCATATATTTT. The encoded protein is CASSYRPGRISGNTIYF.

This rearrangement joins TRBV24-1 to TRBJ2-7, with D maybe TRBD2 (6 bases). Germline assignment: CDR1 KGHDR and CDR2 SFDVKD. V was cut by 1 base and J by 2 bases, with 11 bases left in between. This CDR3 has 15 amino acids. The DNA of the CDR3 is TGTGCCACCAGTGATTTAAGGGAGGTCACCTACGAGCAGTACTTC. It is translated as CATSDLREVTYEQYF.

V gene TRBV27 combines with J gene TRBJ2-1, with 12 bases aligning to TRBD2. Germline V gives CDR1 MNHEY, CDR2 SMNVEV (reference sequence). This CDR3 has 17 amino acids. V lost 6 bases, J lost 4 bases, and 10 bases stayed unmatched. The CDR3 DNA sequence: TGTGCCAGCAGCCTGGGACTAGCGGGCCCTTTTTACAATGAGCAGTTCTTC. Protein product: CASSLGLAGPFYNEQFF.